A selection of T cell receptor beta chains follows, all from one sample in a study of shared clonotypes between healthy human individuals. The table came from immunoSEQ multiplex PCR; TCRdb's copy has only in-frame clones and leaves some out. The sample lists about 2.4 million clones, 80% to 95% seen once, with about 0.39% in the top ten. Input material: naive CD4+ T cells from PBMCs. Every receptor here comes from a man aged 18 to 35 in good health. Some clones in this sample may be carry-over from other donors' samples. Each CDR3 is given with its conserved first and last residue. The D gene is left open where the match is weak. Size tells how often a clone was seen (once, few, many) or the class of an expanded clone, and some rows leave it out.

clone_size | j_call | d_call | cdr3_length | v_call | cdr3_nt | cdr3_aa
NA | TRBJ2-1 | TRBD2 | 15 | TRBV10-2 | TGCGCCAGCAGTGAAGCGGGGAGCTCCTACAATGAGCAGTTCTTC | CASSEAGSSYNEQFF
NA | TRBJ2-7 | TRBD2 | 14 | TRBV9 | TGTGCCAGCAGCTCTAGCGGGAGCTCCTACGAGCAGTACTTC | CASSSSGSSYEQYF
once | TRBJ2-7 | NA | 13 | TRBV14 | TGTGCCAGCAGCCGGTCTAACTCCTACGAGCAGTACTTC | CASSRSNSYEQYF
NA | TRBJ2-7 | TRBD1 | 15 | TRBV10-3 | TGTGCCATCAGTGATATAGGACAGGGCACCTACGAGCAGTACTTC | CAISDIGQGTYEQYF
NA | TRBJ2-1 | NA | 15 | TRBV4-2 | TGTGCCAGCAGCCAACCCGGGAGCTCCTACAATGAGCAGTTCTTC | CASSQPGSSYNEQFF
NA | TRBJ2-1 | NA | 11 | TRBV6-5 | TGTGCCAGCAGTTACTACTCAGAGCAGTTCTTC | CASSYYSEQFF
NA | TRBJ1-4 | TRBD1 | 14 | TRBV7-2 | TGTGCCAGCAGCCAAACAGGGGGGGGTGAAAAACTGTTTTTT | CASSQTGGGEKLFF
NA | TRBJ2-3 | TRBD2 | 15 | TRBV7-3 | TGTGCCAGCAGCAAAACTAGCGGGGTCCGGGATACGCAGTATTTT | CASSKTSGVRDTQYF
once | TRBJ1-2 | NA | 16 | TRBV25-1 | TGTGCCAGCAGTGAATTCGGGAGGGGCTCTGTGTATGGCTACACCTTC | CASSEFGRGSVYGYTF
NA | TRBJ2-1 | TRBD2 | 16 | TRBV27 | TGTGCCAGCAGTTTATCCGTTAGCGGGAGTTGGCATGAGCAGTTCTTC | CASSLSVSGSWHEQFF
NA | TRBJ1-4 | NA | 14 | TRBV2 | TGTGCCAGCAGTGGTTGGGTTTCTAATGAAAAACTGTTTTTT | CASSGWVSNEKLFF
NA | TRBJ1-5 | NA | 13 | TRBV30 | TGTGCCTGGAGTGAGGCGTCGCAAACGTCCCAGCATTTT | CAWSEASQTSQHF
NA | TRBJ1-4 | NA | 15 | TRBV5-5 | TGTGCCAGCAGCTTACCCGGACGGACTAATGAAAAACTGTTTTTT | CASSLPGRTNEKLFF